These 25 T cell receptor beta chains share one sample of origin, sequenced in a study of blood T cells in healthy people across ages. For the second PCR, which ran for 7 to 11 cycles, a sample-barcoded 5' primer and a J-beta primer mix were used. Each CDR3 protein gets one entry after TCRdb re-called the 5' RACE reads with MiXCR. The sample lists hundreds of thousands of distinct CDR3 sequences; 40% to 45% were seen once. Sequenced: blood. All receptors derive from a man older than 75 in good health.

Here the CDR3 reads CASSPGEGYGYTF. CDR3 nucleotide sequence: TGTGCCAGCAGCCCGGGGGAGGGCTATGGCTACACCTTC. V gene TRBV7-2 combines with J gene TRBJ1-2; tentative D call: TRBD1 (5 bases). This CDR3 spans 13 amino acids. V was clipped by 5 bases and J by 4 bases, with 11 bases between them. Germline values: CDR1 SGHTA, CDR2 FQGNSA.

This clonotype was picked up one time. V gene TRBV5-1 combines with J gene TRBJ2-1; 8 bases are shared with TRBD1. Germline CDR1 reads SGHRS; CDR2 reads YFSETQ. J lost 4 bases, V lost 4 bases, and 7 bases had no gene match. The CDR3 contains 15 residues. As DNA, the CDR3 is TGCGCCAGCAGCCAGGCACAGGGGGAGTACAATGAGCAGTTCTTC. It specifies CASSQAQGEYNEQFF.

CDR3 region: CASSFGTGLPETQYF. In DNA, the CDR3 is TGTGCCAGCAGTTTTGGGACAGGGTTACCTGAGACCCAGTACTTC. The chain recombines TRBV28 with TRBJ2-4; TRBD1 matches 9 bases. The end of the DNA fits TRBJ2-5 better, so the J call may be wrong. The germline V gene encodes CDR1 MDHEN and CDR2 SYDVKM. This CDR3 spans 15 amino acids.

This clonotype was counted many times. The chain couples TRBV4-3 to TRBJ2-1, with TRBD2 matching over 11 bases. V trimming: 5 bases; J trimming: 7 bases; junction bases outside the gene matches: 10. Per germline, CDR1 LGHNA and CDR2 YSLEER. This CDR3 region has 16 residues. CDR3 DNA: TGCGCCAGCAGCGTACACACTAGCGGGAGTTTAAATGAGCAGTTCTTC. Protein product: CASSVHTSGSLNEQFF.

This chain connects TRBV30 to TRBJ2-7; D is possibly TRBD2 (6 bases). V was shortened by 0 bases and J by 7 bases, with 13 bases between the two germline ends. CDR3 length: 13 amino acids. From germline, CDR1 is GTSNPN and CDR2 SVGIG (reference sequence). In DNA form, the CDR3 reads TGTGCCTGGAGTGTGGGGGACGCGGGGGAGCAGTACTTC. Translated: CAWSVGDAGEQYF.

This rearrangement joins TRBV6-5 to TRBJ2-1; the D gene is possibly TRBD2 (5 bases). Germline V lookup: CDR1 MNHEY, CDR2 SVGAGI. V was clipped by 0 bases and J by 0 bases, with 9 bases between them. The CDR3 has 16 amino acids. CDR3 bases: TGTGCCAGCAGTTACTCTGCTAGCAGCTCCTACAATGAGCAGTTCTTC. Protein sequence: CASSYSASSSYNEQFF.

The chain links TRBV10-3 to TRBJ2-5; D gene uncertain. V was pared by 2 bases and J by 1 base, with 8 bases between. The CDR3 is 14 residues long. The germline V gene has CDR1 ENHRY and CDR2 SYGVKD. CDR3 coding DNA: TGTGCCATCAGTGAGATGGCGGCCCAAGAGACCCAGTACTTC. Residues: CAISEMAAQETQYF.

In the case of this clonotype: Relative to the germline gene, one junction end is altered; a read error may explain this. The genes are TRBV20-1 and TRBJ2-3; possibly TRBD2 for D (5 bases). This CDR3 comprises 13 residues. Germline V lookup: CDR1 DFQATT, CDR2 SNEGSKA (reference sequence). CDR3 in DNA: TGCAGTGCGCCGCGGACTCAGGCAGATACGCTGTATTTT. Amino acids: CSAPRTQADTLYF.

CDR3 amino acids: CASSLSQTSYNEQFF. The CDR3 DNA follows: TGTGCCAGCAGCCTATCACAAACCTCCTACAATGAGCAGTTCTTC. The chain employs TRBV7-2 and TRBJ2-1; D gene uncertain. The germline V gene encodes CDR1 SGHTA and CDR2 FQGNSA. The length of the CDR3 is 15 residues. V was clipped by 5 bases and J by 0 bases, with 11 bases between them.

V usage is TRBV5-1 and J usage is TRBJ1-1, with D uncertain. Between the trimmed V and J ends, which lost 7 bases and 0 bases, there was a span of 13 bases. Looked up from germline, CDR1 is SGHRS and CDR2 is YFSETQ. This CDR3 contains 14 residues. In DNA, the CDR3 is TGCGCCAGCTGCCTGGACGTTATGAACACTGAAGCTTTCTTT. This translates into CASCLDVMNTEAFF. Filled out from reference TRBV5-1 and TRBJ1-1, the complete variable domain reads KAGVTQTPRYLIKTRGQQVTLSCSPISGHRSVSWYQQTPGQGLQFLFEYFSETQRNKGNFPGRFSGRQFSNSRSEMNVSTLELGDSALYLCASCLDVMNTEAFFGQGTRLTVV.

V gene TRBV10-1 combines with J gene TRBJ2-7, with D possibly TRBD2 on 6 matching bases. Germline V CDR1 and CDR2: WNHNN, SYGVQD (reference sequence). V was cut by 2 bases and J by 3 bases, with 11 bases left in between. The CDR3 length is 14 residues. CDR3 region: CASSEAGRSYEQYF. In DNA form, the CDR3 reads TGCGCCAGCAGTGAGGCGGGACGGAGCTACGAGCAGTACTTC.

The chain is built from TRBV6-1 and TRBJ2-3, with 9 bases lining up with TRBD2. This CDR3 comprises 17 residues. Trimming at V came to 3 bases and at J to 6 bases, leaving 13 bases not matched to a gene. Germline CDR1 and CDR2: MNHNS and SASEGT. The CDR3 region has the DNA TGTGCCAGCAGTGATGGGTTATGGGGACTAGCAGGGGATACGCAGTATTTT. Its translation is CASSDGLWGLAGDTQYF.

In the case of this clonotype: A read error may account for a junction end that differs from germline. The rearrangement uses TRBV20-1 and TRBJ2-3; TRBD2 might be the D (5 bases). The CDR3 sequence is 16 residues long. Germline CDR1 DFQATT, CDR2 SNEGSKA (reference sequence). CDR3 sequence: CSAREPPDGGTDTQYF. CDR3 sequence (DNA): TGCAGTGCTCGAGAACCCCCCGACGGGGGCACAGATACGCAGTATTTT.

The chain employs TRBV27 and TRBJ2-5, with 14 bases aligning to TRBD2. The J call may be in error: the DNA end matches TRBJ2-7 better. Per germline, CDR1 MNHEY and CDR2 SMNVEV (reference sequence). The CDR3 totals 16 residues. The CDR3 sequence: CASSATSGGAIREQYF. Written as DNA, the CDR3 is TGTGCCAGCAGTGCGACTAGCGGGGGGGCCATTCGCGAGCAGTACTTC.

With respect to this clonotype: A much larger clone differs from this one at a single base, so this may be a read error. J is TRBJ2-7 and V is TRBV29-1; D gene uncertain. Germline CDR1 SQVTM, CDR2 ANQGSEA. Between the trimmed V and J ends, which lost 7 bases and 10 bases, there was a span of 14 bases. The CDR3 length is 10 residues. The CDR3: CSAIVMAQYF. CDR3 nucleotides: TGCAGCGCTATCGTCATGGCCCAGTACTTC.

This clonotype has a count of ten or more. The gene calls are TRBV29-1 and TRBJ2-5, with 8 bases that match TRBD1. After removal of 2 bases from V and 5 bases from J, the junction contained 13 bases not matched to a gene. The CDR3 is made up of 16 amino acids. CDR1 and CDR2 (germline): SQVTM, ANQGSEA. Here the CDR3 DNA reads TGCAGCGTTGAACTCTTCGGACAGGGCAGGAGCGAGACCCAGTACTTC. Protein sequence: CSVELFGQGRSETQYF.

The rearrangement uses TRBV29-1 and TRBJ1-1, with 8 nucleotides matching TRBD1. Germline V gives CDR1 SQVTM, CDR2 ANQGSEA. CDR3 length: 13 residues. V gave up 8 bases and J gave up 6 bases; unmatched junction bases: 11. CDR3 residues: CSTTQGASAEAFF. The CDR3 coding sequence is TGCAGCACGACTCAGGGGGCGAGTGCTGAAGCTTTCTTT.

The V gene is TRBV10-3, the J gene TRBJ1-3, with 10 bases fitting TRBD1. Unmatched junction bases numbered 3, after V lost 2 bases and J lost 2 bases. This CDR3 comprises 16 residues. CDR1 is ENHRY, CDR2 SYGVKD, per germline. The chain's CDR3 is CAISEPGQGAGNTIYF. Written as DNA, the CDR3 is TGTGCCATCAGTGAGCCTGGACAGGGGGCTGGAAACACCATATATTTT.

This clonotype appeared once. The gene calls are TRBV7-2 and TRBJ1-1; 7 bases are a match to TRBD1. Losses at the gene ends were 1 base for V and 5 bases for J; bases not matched to a gene: 7. The CDR3 is 15 amino acids. Germline V gene sequence: CDR1 SGHTA, CDR2 FQGNSA. The CDR3 DNA reads as TGTGCCAGCAGCTTAGACGGGACAGTCTTTACTGAAGCTTTCTTT. It codes for CASSLDGTVFTEAFF. Looking up the rest from reference TRBV7-2 and TRBJ1-1 gives the full variable domain: GAGVSQSPSNKVTEKGKDVELRCDPISGHTALYWYRQSLGQGLEFLIYFQGNSAPDKSGLPSDRFSAERTGGSVSTLTIQRTQQEDSAVYLCASSLDGTVFTEAFFGQGTRLTVV.

This clonotype was recorded a few times. The chain recombines TRBV6-6 with TRBJ2-2; tentative D call: TRBD2 (5 bases). Between the trimmed V and J ends, which lost 5 bases and 6 bases, there was a span of 10 bases. This CDR3 is built from 13 residues. Germline V lookup: CDR1 MNHNY, CDR2 SVGAGI (reference sequence). DNA of the CDR3: TGTGCCAGCAGTCCTGACGGGGCCGGGGAGCTGTTTTTT. Protein sequence: CASSPDGAGELFF.

CDR3 in amino acids: CSARDRGPSYEQYF. DNA of the CDR3: TGCAGTGCTAGAGATCGGGGGCCCTCCTACGAGCAGTACTTC. The chain has TRBV20-1 and TRBJ2-7; D tentatively fits TRBD1 or TRBD2 (6 bases each). This CDR3 is built from 14 residues. V was cut by 0 bases and J by 0 bases, with 9 bases left in between. The germline gives CDR1 DFQATT, CDR2 SNEGSKA (reference sequence).

V usage is TRBV24-1 and J usage is TRBJ2-1; 7 positions match TRBD2. The CDR3 sequence is 16 residues long. Looked up from germline, CDR1 is KGHDR and CDR2 is SFDVKD. The V and J ends lost 3 bases and 5 bases, in that order; junction bases with no gene match: 9. CDR3: CATSDPSGGTNNEQFF. The CDR3 nucleotides read TGTGCCACCAGTGATCCGTCCGGGGGGACCAACAATGAGCAGTTCTTC.

The table lists this clonotype with many counts. The V and J genes are TRBV7-2 and TRBJ2-7; 7 bases are shared with TRBD1. V lost 8 bases, J lost 7 bases, and 5 bases stayed unmatched. The CDR3 runs to 11 residues. Looked up from germline, CDR1 is SGHTA and CDR2 is FQGNSA. The CDR3 region is CASGTGVEQYF. The CDR3 DNA reads as TGTGCCAGCGGTACAGGGGTAGAGCAGTACTTC.

The chain couples TRBV6-6 to TRBJ2-1; D call uncertain. Trimming left V 7 bases short and J 6 bases short, with 10 bases between. This CDR3 is built from 12 residues. The V gene's germline CDR1 is MNHNY and CDR2 SVGAGI (reference sequence). CDR3 sequence: CASKPEGNEQFF. DNA for the CDR3: TGTGCCAGCAAGCCGGAAGGCAATGAGCAGTTCTTC.

This clonotype was seen many times. CDR3 sequence: CASSLNSYEQYF. CDR3 DNA: TGTGCCAGCAGCTTGAATTCCTACGAGCAGTACTTC. The V and J genes are TRBV7-9 and TRBJ2-7, with D hard to call. From germline, CDR1 is SEHNR and CDR2 FQNEAQ (reference sequence). The CDR3 has 12 residues. Trimming removed 3 bases from V and 1 base from J, with 4 bases in between.